These 10 T cell receptor beta chains share one sample of origin, sequenced in a study of graft-versus-host responses after intestinal transplantation. The repertoire was sequenced with immunoSEQ multiplex PCR; TCRdb's copy has only in-frame clones and lacks some. The table lists tens of thousands of clones, over 90% of them singletons. These receptors' antigens are unknown. Specimen: unstimulated CD4+ T cells sorted from spleen or lymph node cells, collected before transplant. The receptors shown here come from a human donor who was the organ donor for an intestinal transplant.

The genes are TRBV9 and TRBJ2-1; TRBD2 matches at 8 bases. V lost 0 bases and J lost 7; bases outside the gene matches: 0. This CDR3 is built from 13 residues. From germline, CDR1 is SGDLS and CDR2 YYNGEE. This CDR3 reads CASSVASGNEQFF. DNA for the CDR3: TGTGCCAGCAGCGTAGCTAGCGGGAATGAGCAGTTCTTC.

The chain employs TRBV28 and TRBJ2-1; D might be TRBD2 (6 bases). The germline CDR1 and CDR2 sequences are MDHEN and SYDVKM. The CDR3 has 15 amino acids. V was pared by 11 bases and J by 5 bases, with 22 bases between. CDR3 bases: TGTGCCTCACAATCGGGCGGGGTAGACAACAATGAGCAGTTCTTC. Translating it yields CASQSGGVDNNEQFF. Complete variable domain (other parts from reference TRBV28 and TRBJ2-1): DVKVTQSSRYLVKRTGEKVFLECVQDMDHENMFWYRQDPGLGLRLIYFSYDVKMKEKGDIPEGYSVSREKKERFSLILESASTNQTSMYLCASQSGGVDNNEQFFGPGTRLTVL.

This chain joins TRBV6-5 and TRBJ1-5; D is unclear. V was clipped by 4 bases and J by 7 bases, with 11 bases between them. Per the germline V gene, CDR1 is MNHEY and CDR2 is SVGAGI. The CDR3 has 13 residues. The chain's CDR3 is CASSLESHQPQHF. CDR3 nucleotides: TGTGCCAGCAGTTTAGAGTCCCACCAGCCCCAGCATTTT.

The gene calls are TRBV28 and TRBJ2-3; 10 nucleotides match TRBD2. Germline V gene lookup returns CDR1 MDHEN and CDR2 SYDVKM. This CDR3 comprises 17 residues. V gave up 1 base and J gave up 2 bases; unmatched junction bases: 6. The CDR3 region is CASSLFLAGVLTDTQYF. In DNA, the CDR3 is TGTGCCAGCAGTTTATTCCTAGCGGGAGTCCTCACAGATACGCAGTATTTT.

V gene TRBV29-1 combines with J gene TRBJ2-5; 8 nucleotides align to TRBD1. Germline assignment: CDR1 SQVTM and CDR2 ANQGSEA. The CDR3 loop spans 12 amino acids. Germline trimming cut 3 bases from V and 4 bases from J; bases unmatched to any gene: 1. The CDR3 is CSVDRGRETQYF. In nucleotides, the CDR3 is TGCAGCGTTGACAGGGGGCGAGAGACCCAGTACTTC. Based on the CDR3 plus reference TRBV29-1 and TRBJ2-5, the full variable domain is SAVISQKPSRDICQRGTSLTIQCQVDSQVTMMFWYRQQPGQSLTLIATANQGSEATYESGFVIDKFPISRPNLTFSTLTVSNMSPEDSSIYLCSVDRGRETQYFGPGTRLLVL.

The chain carries TRBV4-3 and TRBJ2-1; 10 bases map to TRBD2. Germline-derived CDR1 and CDR2 are LGHNA and YSLEER. V was pared by 4 bases and J by 5 bases, with 5 bases of the junction left unmatched. The CDR3 consists of 15 residues. The CDR3 protein is CASSRQREGHNEQFF. The CDR3 DNA follows: TGCGCCAGCAGCCGTCAGCGGGAGGGTCACAATGAGCAGTTCTTC.

The rearrangement uses TRBV5-1 and TRBJ2-1; 14 nucleotides agree with TRBD2. The CDR3 is made up of 16 amino acids. Germline V gene sequence: CDR1 SGHRS, CDR2 YFSETQ. Trimming cost V 2 bases and J 6 bases; bases outside gene matches: 4. CDR3 DNA sequence: TGCGCCAGCAGCTTACTGACTAGCGGGAGGGCCAATGAGCAGTTCTTC. Translation: CASSLLTSGRANEQFF.

The rearrangement uses TRBV7-9 and TRBJ2-1; D tentatively fits TRBD1 or TRBD2 (5 bases each). With 8 bases removed from V and 5 bases from J, the gap between germline ends came to 13 bases. Looked up from germline, CDR1 is SEHNR and CDR2 is FQNEAQ (reference sequence). The length of the CDR3 is 13 residues. CDR3 residues: CASAPGTNNEQFF. CDR3 coding DNA: TGTGCCAGCGCCCCCGGGACCAACAATGAGCAGTTCTTC. The full variable domain, in which reference TRBV7-9 and TRBJ2-1 provide the parts outside the CDR3, is DTGVSQNPRHKITKRGQNVTFRCDPISEHNRLYWYRQTLGQGPEFLTYFQNEAQLEKSRLLSDRFSAERPKGSFSTLEIQRTEQGDSAMYLCASAPGTNNEQFFGPGTRLTVL.

The chain links TRBV9 to TRBJ2-1; possible D gene TRBD2, 6 bases. Germline V CDR1 and CDR2: SGDLS, YYNGEE. The ends were cut back, 4 bases at V and 4 bases at J, with 12 bases in the middle. The CDR3 loop spans 14 amino acids. CDR3 sequence: CASSPGGKYNEQFF. The CDR3 DNA sequence: TGTGCCAGCAGCCCTGGGGGGAAGTACAATGAGCAGTTCTTC. Drawing the rest from reference TRBV9 and TRBJ2-1, the complete variable domain is DSGVTQTPKHLITATGQRVTLRCSPRSGDLSVYWYQQSLDQGLQFLIQYYNGEERAKGNILERFSAQQFPDLHSELNLSSLELGDSALYFCASSPGGKYNEQFFGPGTRLTVL.

The chain uses TRBV30 and TRBJ2-5; 10 nucleotides agree with TRBD2. The CDR3 consists of 15 residues. The germline gives CDR1 GTSNPN, CDR2 SVGIG (reference sequence). The V segment lost 0 bases and the J segment 5 bases; nucleotides outside the gene matches: 6. CDR3 in DNA: TGTGCCTGGAGTGTACGGGCTAGCGGGAGTGAGACCCAGTACTTC. Residues: CAWSVRASGSETQYF. The full variable domain, with the rest looked up from reference TRBV30 and TRBJ2-5, is SQTIHQWPATLVQPVGSPLSLECTVEGTSNPNLYWYRQAAGRGLQLLFYSVGIGQISSEVPQNLSASRPQDRQFILSSKKLLLSDSGFYLCAWSVRASGSETQYFGPGTRLLVL.